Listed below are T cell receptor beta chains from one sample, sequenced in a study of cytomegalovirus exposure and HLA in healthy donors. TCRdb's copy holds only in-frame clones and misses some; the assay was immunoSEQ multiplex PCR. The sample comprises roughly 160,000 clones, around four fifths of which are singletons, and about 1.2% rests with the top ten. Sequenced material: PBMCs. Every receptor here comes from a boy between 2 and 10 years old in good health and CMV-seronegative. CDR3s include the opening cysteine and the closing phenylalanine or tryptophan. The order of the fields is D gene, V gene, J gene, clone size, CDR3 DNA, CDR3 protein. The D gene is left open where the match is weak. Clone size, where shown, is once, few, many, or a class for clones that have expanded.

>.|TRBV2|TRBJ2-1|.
TGTGCCAGCACGGGCAGGGCGGTCAATGAGCAGTTCTTC
CASTGRAVNEQFF
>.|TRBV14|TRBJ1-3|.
TGTGCCAGCAGCCTATGGAACCGGGGCACCATATATTTT
CASSLWNRGTIYF
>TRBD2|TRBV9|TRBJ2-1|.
TGTGCCAGCAGCGCCGCTGGGGGACTAGCGGGAGGGTTGAGCTACAATGAGCAGTTCTTC
CASSAAGGLAGGLSYNEQFF
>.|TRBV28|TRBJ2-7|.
TGTGCCAGCATTGGGAGCTACGAGCAGTACTTC
CASIGSYEQYF
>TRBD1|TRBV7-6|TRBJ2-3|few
TGTGCCAGCAGCGTCTCAGGGGGTAGCACAGATACGCAGTATTTT
CASSVSGGSTDTQYF
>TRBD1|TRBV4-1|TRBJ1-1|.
TGCGCCAGCAGCCAAGAAAGCCTAAGGACAGGGAGATTGAACACTGAAGCTTTCTTT
CASSQESLRTGRLNTEAFF
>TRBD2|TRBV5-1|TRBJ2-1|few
TGCGCCAGCAGCTTGGGAGCGGGAGGGAATGAGCAGTTCTTC
CASSLGAGGNEQFF
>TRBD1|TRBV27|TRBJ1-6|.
TGTGCCAGCGCGACAGGGTCATCACCCCTCCACTTT
CASATGSSPLHF
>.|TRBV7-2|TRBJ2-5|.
TGTGCCAGCAGCTTAGACGGGAACTCTCAAGAGACCCAGTACTTC
CASSLDGNSQETQYF
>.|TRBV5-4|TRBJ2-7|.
TGTGCCAGCAGCTTGGCGGGAAGGCCCCGCGAGCAGTACTTC
CASSLAGRPREQYF
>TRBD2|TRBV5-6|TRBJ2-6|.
TGTGCCAGCAGCCCAGCGGGAGGGCAAGGGGCCAACGTCCTGACTTTC
CASSPAGGQGANVLTF
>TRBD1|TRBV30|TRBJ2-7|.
TGTGCCTGGAGTGAGGGACAGGGCTCCTACGAGCAGTACTTC
CAWSEGQGSYEQYF
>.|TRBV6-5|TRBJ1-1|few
TGTGCCAGCAGTTACTCCCAGTCGTTAAAGAACACTGAAGCTTTCTTT
CASSYSQSLKNTEAFF
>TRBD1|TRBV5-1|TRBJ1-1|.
TGCGCCAGCAGCCTACAACCGACAGGGAAGAACACTGAAGCTTTCTTT
CASSLQPTGKNTEAFF
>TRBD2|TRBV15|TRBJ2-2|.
TGTGCCACCAGTTCGGGAGGGCCGGCCGGGGAGCTGTTTTTT
CATSSGGPAGELFF
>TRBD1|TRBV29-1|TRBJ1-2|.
TGCAGCGTGGAGACAGGGGGGTATGGCTACACCTTC
CSVETGGYGYTF
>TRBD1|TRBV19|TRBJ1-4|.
TGTGCCAGTTTCGGACAGGGGACTGAAAAACTGTTTTTT
CASFGQGTEKLFF
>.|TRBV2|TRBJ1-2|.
TGTGCCAGCATCAGGGTTGATGGCTACACCTTC
CASIRVDGYTF
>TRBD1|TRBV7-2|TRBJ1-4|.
TGTGCCAGCAGCCCCCGCCCCGGGACAGGGGATTGGGGCGAAAAACTGTTTTTT
CASSPRPGTGDWGEKLFF
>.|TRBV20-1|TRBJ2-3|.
TGCAGTGCCCGTAGCACAGATACGCAGTATTTT
CSARSTDTQYF
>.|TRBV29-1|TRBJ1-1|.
TGCAGCGTGAGCACTTTGAACACTGAAGCTTTCTTT
CSVSTLNTEAFF
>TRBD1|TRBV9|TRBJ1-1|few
TGTGCCAGCAGCGTCGGGACAGATGAAGCTTTCTTT
CASSVGTDEAFF
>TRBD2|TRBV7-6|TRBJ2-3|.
TGTGCCAGCAGCAGAGGGACTAGCGGGAGTGGAAATACGCAGTATTTT
CASSRGTSGSGNTQYF
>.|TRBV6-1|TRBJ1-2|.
TGTGCCAGCAGTGAATCCCCAGGGAACTATGGCTACACCTTC
CASSESPGNYGYTF
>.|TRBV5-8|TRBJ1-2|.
TGTGCCAGCAGCTTGGAAGGGAGCTCTAACTATGGCTACACCTTC
CASSLEGSSNYGYTF
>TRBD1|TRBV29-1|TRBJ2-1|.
TGCAGCGTTACGCGACAGGGAAGCTACAATGAGCAGTTCTTC
CSVTRQGSYNEQFF
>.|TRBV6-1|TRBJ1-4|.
TGTGCCAGCAGTGAGGGTCGGTCGGGAGGAACTAATGAAAAACTGTTTTTT
CASSEGRSGGTNEKLFF
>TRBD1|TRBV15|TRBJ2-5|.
TGTGCCACCAGCAAGACAGGGCCGGAGACCCAGTACTTC
CATSKTGPETQYF
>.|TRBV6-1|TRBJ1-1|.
TGTGCCAGCAGTGAGGGGCGGGGCACTGAAGCTTTCTTT
CASSEGRGTEAFF
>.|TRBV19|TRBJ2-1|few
TGTGCCAGTAGTATCGTCGCGGGGATCGATGAGCAGTTCTTC
CASSIVAGIDEQFF
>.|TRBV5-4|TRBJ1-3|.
TGTGCCAGCAGCTTGTCGGGGACTGGAAACACCATATATTTT
CASSLSGTGNTIYF
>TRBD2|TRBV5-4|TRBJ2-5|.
TGTGCCAGCAGCCCCATAGCGGGTCGCCAAGAGACCCAGTACTTC
CASSPIAGRQETQYF
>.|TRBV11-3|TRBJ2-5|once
TGTGCCAGCAGCCCCCGCTACTTAGAGACCCAGTACTTC
CASSPRYLETQYF
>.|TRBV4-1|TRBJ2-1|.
TGCGCCAGCAGCGGTTGGGGCGGGACCTATGAGCAGTTCTTC
CASSGWGGTYEQFF
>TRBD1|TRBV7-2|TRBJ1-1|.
TGTGCCAGCAGCTTAGGGGGGACAGCCAACACTGAAGCTTTCTTT
CASSLGGTANTEAFF
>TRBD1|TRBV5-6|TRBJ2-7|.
TGTGCCAGCAGCTTTGGGGACAGCTCCTACGAGCAGTACTTC
CASSFGDSSYEQYF
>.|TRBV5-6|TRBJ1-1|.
TGTGCCAGCAGCTTGGAGAAGGCGGGCATCACTGAAGCTTTCTTT
CASSLEKAGITEAFF
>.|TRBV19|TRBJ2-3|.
TGTGCCAGTAGTATAGCGGGAGTGACAGATACGCAGTATTTT
CASSIAGVTDTQYF
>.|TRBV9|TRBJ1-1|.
TGTGCCAGCAGCCAAGCGTTAGGTATGAACACTGAAGCTTTCTTT
CASSQALGMNTEAFF
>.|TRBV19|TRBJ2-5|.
TGTGCCAGTAGTATAGCGACTACCTTCCAAGAGACCCAGTACTTC
CASSIATTFQETQYF
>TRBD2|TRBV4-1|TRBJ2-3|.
TGCGCCAGCAGCCAATTAACTAGCGGGAGGCCCCTTCGTAAAACAGATACGCAGTATTTT
CASSQLTSGRPLRKTDTQYF
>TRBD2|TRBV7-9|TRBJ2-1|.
TGTGCCAGCAGCTTAGTAGTGGGACTAGCCTTCCAGTTCTTC
CASSLVVGLAFQFF
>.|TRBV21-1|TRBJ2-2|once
TGTGCCAGCAGCAGAGATCGGGTCCGGGAGCTGTTTTTT
CASSRDRVRELFF
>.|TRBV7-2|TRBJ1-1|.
TGTGCCAGCAGCCCTCGGGGAGGATTCATGAACACTGAAGCTTTCTTT
CASSPRGGFMNTEAFF
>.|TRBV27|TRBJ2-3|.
TGTGCCAGCAGTTCAGGGTTTGGTCCTCAGGGAGATACGCAGTATTTT
CASSSGFGPQGDTQYF
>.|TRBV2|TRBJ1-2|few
TGTGCCAGCATAGTGCAGGGTGATGGCTACACCTTC
CASIVQGDGYTF
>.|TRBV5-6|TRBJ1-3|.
TGTGCCAGCAGCTTCCTCTCTGGAAACACCATATATTTT
CASSFLSGNTIYF
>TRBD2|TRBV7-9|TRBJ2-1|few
TGTGCCAGCAGCCCTAGCACCCGGGGACTACAGTACAATGAGCAGTTCTTC
CASSPSTRGLQYNEQFF